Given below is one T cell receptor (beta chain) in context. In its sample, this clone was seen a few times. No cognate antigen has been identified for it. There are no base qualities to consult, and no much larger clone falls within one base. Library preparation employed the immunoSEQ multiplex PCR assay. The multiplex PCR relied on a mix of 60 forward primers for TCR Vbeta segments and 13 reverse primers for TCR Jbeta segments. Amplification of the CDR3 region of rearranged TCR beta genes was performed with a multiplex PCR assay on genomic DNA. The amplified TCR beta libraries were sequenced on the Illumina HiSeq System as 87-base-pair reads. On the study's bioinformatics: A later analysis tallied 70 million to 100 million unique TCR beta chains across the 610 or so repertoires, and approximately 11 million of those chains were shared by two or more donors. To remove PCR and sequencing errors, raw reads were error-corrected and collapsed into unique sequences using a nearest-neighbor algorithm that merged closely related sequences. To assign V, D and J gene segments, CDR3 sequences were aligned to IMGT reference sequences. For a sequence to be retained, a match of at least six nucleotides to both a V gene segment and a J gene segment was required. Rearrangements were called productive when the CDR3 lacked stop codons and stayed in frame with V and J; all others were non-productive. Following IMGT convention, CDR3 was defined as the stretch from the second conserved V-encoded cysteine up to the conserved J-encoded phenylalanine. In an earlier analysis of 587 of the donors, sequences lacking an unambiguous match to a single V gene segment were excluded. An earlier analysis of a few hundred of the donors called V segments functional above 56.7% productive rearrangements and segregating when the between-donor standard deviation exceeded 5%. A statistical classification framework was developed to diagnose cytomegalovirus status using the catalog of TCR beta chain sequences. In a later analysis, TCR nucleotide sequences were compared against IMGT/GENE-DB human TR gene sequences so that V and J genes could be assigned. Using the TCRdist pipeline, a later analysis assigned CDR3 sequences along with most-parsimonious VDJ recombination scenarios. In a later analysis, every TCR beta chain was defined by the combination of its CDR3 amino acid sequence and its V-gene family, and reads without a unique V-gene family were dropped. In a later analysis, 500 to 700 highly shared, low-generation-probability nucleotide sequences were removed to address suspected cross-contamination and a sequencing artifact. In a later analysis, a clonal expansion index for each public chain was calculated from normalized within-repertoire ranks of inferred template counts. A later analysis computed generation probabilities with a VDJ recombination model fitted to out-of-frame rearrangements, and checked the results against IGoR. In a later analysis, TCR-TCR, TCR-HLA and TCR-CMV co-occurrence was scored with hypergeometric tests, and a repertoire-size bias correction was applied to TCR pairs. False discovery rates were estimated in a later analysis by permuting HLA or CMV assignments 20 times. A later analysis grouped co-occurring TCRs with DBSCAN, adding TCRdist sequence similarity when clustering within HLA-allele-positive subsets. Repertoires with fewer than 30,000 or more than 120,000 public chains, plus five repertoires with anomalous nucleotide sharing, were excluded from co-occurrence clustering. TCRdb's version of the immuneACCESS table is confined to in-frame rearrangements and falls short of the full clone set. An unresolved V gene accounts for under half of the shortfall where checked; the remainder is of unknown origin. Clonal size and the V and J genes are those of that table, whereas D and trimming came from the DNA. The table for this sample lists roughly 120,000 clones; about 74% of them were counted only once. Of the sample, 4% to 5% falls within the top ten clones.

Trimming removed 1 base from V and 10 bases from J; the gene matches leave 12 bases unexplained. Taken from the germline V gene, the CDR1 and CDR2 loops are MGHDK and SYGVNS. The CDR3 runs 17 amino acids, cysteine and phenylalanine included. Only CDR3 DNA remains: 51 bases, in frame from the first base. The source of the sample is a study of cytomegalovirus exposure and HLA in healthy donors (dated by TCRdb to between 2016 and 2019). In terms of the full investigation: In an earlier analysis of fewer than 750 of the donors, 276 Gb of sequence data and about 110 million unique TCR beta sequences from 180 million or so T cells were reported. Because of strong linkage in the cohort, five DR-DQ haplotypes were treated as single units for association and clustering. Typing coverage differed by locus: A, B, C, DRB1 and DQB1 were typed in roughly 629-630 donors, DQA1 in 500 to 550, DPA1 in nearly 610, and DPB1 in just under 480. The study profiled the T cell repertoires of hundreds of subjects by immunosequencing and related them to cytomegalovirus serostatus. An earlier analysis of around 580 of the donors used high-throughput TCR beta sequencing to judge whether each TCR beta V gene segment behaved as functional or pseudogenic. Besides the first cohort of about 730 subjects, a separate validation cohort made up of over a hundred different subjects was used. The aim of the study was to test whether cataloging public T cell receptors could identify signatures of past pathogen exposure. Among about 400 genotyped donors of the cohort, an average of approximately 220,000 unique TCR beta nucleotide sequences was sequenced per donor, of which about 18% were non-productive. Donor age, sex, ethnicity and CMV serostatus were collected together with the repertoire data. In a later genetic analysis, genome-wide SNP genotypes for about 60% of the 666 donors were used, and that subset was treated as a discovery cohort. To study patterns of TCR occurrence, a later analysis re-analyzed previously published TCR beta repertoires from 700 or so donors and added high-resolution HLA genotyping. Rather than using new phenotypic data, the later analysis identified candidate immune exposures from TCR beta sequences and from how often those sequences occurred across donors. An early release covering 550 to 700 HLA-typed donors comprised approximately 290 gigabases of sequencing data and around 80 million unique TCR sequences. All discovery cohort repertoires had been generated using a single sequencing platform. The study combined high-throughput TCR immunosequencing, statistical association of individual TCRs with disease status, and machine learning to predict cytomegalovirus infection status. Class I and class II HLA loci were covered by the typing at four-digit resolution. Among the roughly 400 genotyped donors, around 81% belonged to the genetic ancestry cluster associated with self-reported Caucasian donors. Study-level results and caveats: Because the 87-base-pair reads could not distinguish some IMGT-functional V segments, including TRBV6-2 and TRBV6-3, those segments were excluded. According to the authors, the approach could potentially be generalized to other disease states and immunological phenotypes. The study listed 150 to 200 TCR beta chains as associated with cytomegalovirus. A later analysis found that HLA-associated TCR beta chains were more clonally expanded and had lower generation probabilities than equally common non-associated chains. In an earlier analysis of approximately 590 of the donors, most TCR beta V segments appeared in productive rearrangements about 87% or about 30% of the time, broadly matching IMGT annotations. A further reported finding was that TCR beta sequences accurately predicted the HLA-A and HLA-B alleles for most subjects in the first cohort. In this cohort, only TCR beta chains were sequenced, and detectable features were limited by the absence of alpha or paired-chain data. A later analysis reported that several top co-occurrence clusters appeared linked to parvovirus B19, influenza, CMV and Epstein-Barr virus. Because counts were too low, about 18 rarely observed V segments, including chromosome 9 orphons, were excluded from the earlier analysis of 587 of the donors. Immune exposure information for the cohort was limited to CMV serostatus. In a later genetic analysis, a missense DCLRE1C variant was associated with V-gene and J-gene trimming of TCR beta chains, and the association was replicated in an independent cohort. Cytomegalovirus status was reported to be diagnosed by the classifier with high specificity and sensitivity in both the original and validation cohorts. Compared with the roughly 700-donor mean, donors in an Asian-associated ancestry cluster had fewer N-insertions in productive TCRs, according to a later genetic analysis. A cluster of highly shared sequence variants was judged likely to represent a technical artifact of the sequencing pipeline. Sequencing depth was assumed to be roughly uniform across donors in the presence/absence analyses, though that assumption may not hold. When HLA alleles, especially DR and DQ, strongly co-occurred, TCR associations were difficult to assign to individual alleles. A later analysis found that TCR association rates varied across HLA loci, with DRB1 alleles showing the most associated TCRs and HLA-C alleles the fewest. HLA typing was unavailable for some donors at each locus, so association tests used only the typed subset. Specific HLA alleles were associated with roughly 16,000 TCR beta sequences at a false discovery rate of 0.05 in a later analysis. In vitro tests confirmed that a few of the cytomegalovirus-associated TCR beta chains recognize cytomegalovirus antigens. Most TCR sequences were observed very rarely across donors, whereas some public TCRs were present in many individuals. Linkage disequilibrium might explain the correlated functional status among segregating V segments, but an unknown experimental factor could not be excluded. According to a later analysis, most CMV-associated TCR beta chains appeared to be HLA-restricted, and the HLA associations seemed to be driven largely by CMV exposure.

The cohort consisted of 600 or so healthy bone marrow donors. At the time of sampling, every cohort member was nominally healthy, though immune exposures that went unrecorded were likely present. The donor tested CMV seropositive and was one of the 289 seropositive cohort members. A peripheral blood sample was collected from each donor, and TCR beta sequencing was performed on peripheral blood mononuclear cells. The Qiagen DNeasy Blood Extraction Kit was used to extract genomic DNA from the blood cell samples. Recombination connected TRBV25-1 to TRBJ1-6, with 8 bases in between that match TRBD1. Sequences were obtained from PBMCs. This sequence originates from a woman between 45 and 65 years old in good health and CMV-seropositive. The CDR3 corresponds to CASSESRGQGGESPLHF. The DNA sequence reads TGTGCCAGCAGTGAATCACGAGGACAGGGTGGAGAATCACCCCTCCACTTT.